The 28 T cell receptor beta chains in this list originate from one sample, sequenced in a study of PD-L1 blockade in urothelial cancer (dated by TCRdb to the late 2010s). The library was made by the immunoSEQ multiplex PCR assay. TCRdb's version of the immuneACCESS table is confined to in-frame rearrangements and falls short of the full clone set. An unresolved V gene accounts for under half of the shortfall where checked; the remainder is of unknown origin. In this sample the table shows some 30,000 clones, around 87% of which occur a single time. The ten largest clones represent 1.5% to 2% of the sample. The specimen comprised PBMCs, sampled around atezolizumab (anti-PD-L1) treatment. These TCRs come from a man aged 50-59 years with urothelial cancer.

The chain employs TRBV19 and TRBJ2-3; 11 bases line up with TRBD2. This CDR3 is built from 16 residues. Trimming removed 2 bases from V and 0 bases from J; junction bases left unmatched: 1. Per the germline V gene, CDR1 is LNHDA and CDR2 is SQIVND (reference sequence). Written as DNA, the CDR3 is TGTGCCAGTAGTATATTAGCGGGGGGGAGCACAGATACGCAGTATTTT. This encodes CASSILAGGSTDTQYF.

A single count supports this clone. The V and J genes are TRBV25-1 and TRBJ2-2; the match to TRBD1 covers 7 bases. J was trimmed by 5 bases and V by 3 bases; bases with no gene match: 6. CDR1 is MGHDK and CDR2 is SYGVNS in the germline V gene. This CDR3 contains 15 residues. As DNA, the CDR3 is TGTGCCAGCAGTGAGGGGACAGAGGGAACCGGGGAGCTGTTTTTT. Protein sequence: CASSEGTEGTGELFF. The complete variable domain, with remaining parts taken from reference TRBV25-1 and TRBJ2-2, reads EADIYQTPRYLVIGTGKKITLECSQTMGHDKMYWYQQDPGMELHLIHYSYGVNSTEKGDLSSESTVSRIRTEHFPLTLESARPSHTSQYLCASSEGTEGTGELFFGEGSRLTVL.

The V gene is TRBV30, the J gene TRBJ1-5, with TRBD1 as a possible D gene (6 bases). There are 14 residues in the CDR3. The V end lost 0 bases, the J end lost 4 bases, and 10 bases lay between the germline ends. From germline, CDR1 is GTSNPN and CDR2 SVGIG (reference sequence). The CDR3 loop reads CAWSVDSMNQPQHF. In DNA form, the CDR3 reads TGTGCCTGGAGTGTGGACAGCATGAATCAGCCCCAGCATTTT.

Comment on this clone: The identical CDR3 is also encoded by other nucleotide sequences in the sample. This chain uses TRBV11-3 with TRBJ2-2; possibly TRBD1 for D (5 bases). Germline CDR1 is SGHNT and CDR2 is YENEEA. V dropped 3 bases and J dropped 0 bases, with 5 bases sitting between them. CDR3 length: 14 residues. The CDR3 loop is CASSLGPNTGELFF. CDR3 DNA: TGTGCCAGCAGCTTGGGGCCGAACACCGGGGAGCTGTTTTTT.

This clone was seen more than once but under ten times. The chain carries TRBV2 and TRBJ2-3; D remains unclear. Per the germline V gene, CDR1 is SNHLY and CDR2 is FYNNEI. V lost 11 bases to trimming and J lost 2 bases, with 11 bases between them. The CDR3 runs 12 residues. The CDR3 bases are TGTGCCTGCCAGGATGACACAGATACGCAGTATTTT. It yields the protein CACQDDTDTQYF.

J is TRBJ2-3 and V is TRBV9, with D perhaps matching TRBD1 (5 bases). The CDR3 length is 14 residues. CDR1 is SGDLS, CDR2 YYNGEE, per germline. Trimming took off 9 bases at V and 0 bases at J, with 14 bases between the two ends. The DNA of the CDR3 is TGTGCCATGCCGCCCAGGGCGAGCACAGATACGCAGTATTTT. Its protein is CAMPPRASTDTQYF.

The sample holds a few counts of this clone. The chain combines TRBV2 with TRBJ2-3; the D gene is possibly TRBD2 (5 bases). V was pared by 7 bases and J by 2 bases, with 25 bases between. Germline V lookup: CDR1 SNHLY, CDR2 FYNNEI. This CDR3 comprises 18 residues. In DNA form, the CDR3 reads TGTGCCAGCATGGGGAGTTTTCATGGCGGGTCCTTCACAGATACGCAGTATTTT. This codes for CASMGSFHGGSFTDTQYF.

The J gene is TRBJ2-2, the V gene TRBV7-6; TRBD1 agrees at 7 bases. V lost 5 bases and J lost 5; bases outside the gene matches: 11. The CDR3 consists of 16 residues. Germline V gene data show CDR1 as SGHVS and CDR2 as FNYEAQ. CDR3 nucleotides: TGTGCCAGCAGCAGACGAGGGGGCGAGATGACCGGGGAGCTGTTTTTT. Translation gives CASSRRGGEMTGELFF.

The chain is built from TRBV5-8 and TRBJ2-3; weak D call: TRBD2 (6 bases). Germline V gene sequence: CDR1 SGHTS, CDR2 YDEGEE. The length of the CDR3 is 16 residues. Deletions cut 4 bases from V and 2 bases from J, with 17 bases between. The CDR3: CASSPWGGKSTDTQYF. The DNA of the CDR3 is TGTGCCAGCAGCCCGTGGGGCGGGAAATCCACAGATACGCAGTATTTT.

This clone showed up just once. This chain uses TRBV11-3 with TRBJ2-3; TRBD1 matches 7 bases. Germline CDR1 is SGHNT and CDR2 is YENEEA. CDR3 length: 15 residues. Unmatched junction bases numbered 7, after V lost 5 bases and J lost 2 bases. CDR3 coding DNA: TGTGCCAGCAGCCCGGGGACAGACCTCACAGATACGCAGTATTTT. Amino acid sequence: CASSPGTDLTDTQYF. The complete variable domain, with remaining parts taken from reference TRBV11-3 and TRBJ2-3, reads EAGVVQSPRYKIIEKKQPVAFWCNPISGHNTLYWYLQNLGQGPELLIRYENEEAVDDSQLPKDRFSAERLKGVDSTLKIQPAELGDSAVYLCASSPGTDLTDTQYFGPGTRLTVL.

The V call is TRBV7-2, the J call TRBJ2-7; 8 nucleotides align to TRBD2. This CDR3 region has 16 residues. Germline CDR1 and CDR2: SGHTA and FQGNSA. The J segment lost 3 bases and the V segment lost 4 bases, leaving 11 bases of the junction unmatched. The CDR3 DNA reads TGTGCCAGCAGCTCCCCCTGGGCGGGGGGCCTCTACGAGCAGTACTTC. Its translation is CASSSPWAGGLYEQYF.

The table lists this clone with a count of one. This sequence joins TRBV19 and TRBJ2-7; possibly TRBD1 for D (5 bases). The CDR3 covers 16 residues. Germline-derived CDR1 and CDR2 are LNHDA and SQIVND (reference sequence). V dropped 4 bases and J dropped 1 base, with 17 bases sitting between them. CDR3 region: CASSRPDRAQSYEQYF. Here the CDR3 DNA reads TGTGCCAGTAGTAGACCCGACAGAGCCCAGTCCTACGAGCAGTACTTC. Filled out from reference TRBV19 and TRBJ2-7, the complete variable domain reads DGGITQSPKYLFRKEGQNVTLSCEQNLNHDAMYWYRQDPGQGLRLIYYSQIVNDFQKGDIAEGYSVSREKKESFPLTVTSAQKNPTAFYLCASSRPDRAQSYEQYFGPGTRLTVT.

The chain uses TRBV6-5 and TRBJ1-1; D is perhaps TRBD1 (6 bases). The V end lost 7 bases, the J end lost 5 bases, and 20 bases lay between the germline ends. The CDR3 contains 15 residues. In germline, CDR1 is MNHEY, CDR2 SVGAGI. The chain's CDR3 is CASTRGAPGGTEAFF. The CDR3 nucleotides are TGTGCCAGCACTCGGGGGGCACCAGGAGGGACTGAAGCTTTCTTT.

The V gene is TRBV25-1, the J gene TRBJ2-7; D is perhaps TRBD2 (6 bases). The CDR3 length is 15 residues. V was cut by 3 bases and J by 5 bases, with 17 bases left in between. CDR1 and CDR2 (germline): MGHDK, SYGVNS. The CDR3 here is CASSDVGRWGHEQYF. In DNA, the CDR3 is TGTGCCAGCAGTGACGTGGGGAGGTGGGGCCACGAGCAGTACTTC.

V gene TRBV19 combines with J gene TRBJ1-6; TRBD1 matches 9 bases. The CDR3 is 18 amino acids. V trimming: 9 bases; J trimming: 0 bases; junction bases outside the gene matches: 12. Germline assignment: CDR1 LNHDA and CDR2 SQIVND (reference sequence). The CDR3 DNA reads as TGTGCCAGCGAGCTCGGGGGGACAGGGAGCTCCTATAATTCACCCCTCCACTTT. Protein sequence: CASELGGTGSSYNSPLHF.

The chain couples TRBV7-2 to TRBJ2-5; TRBD2 agrees at 10 bases. The CDR3 totals 15 residues. V gave up 4 bases and J gave up 2 bases; unmatched junction bases: 4. The V gene's germline CDR1 is SGHTA and CDR2 FQGNSA. The CDR3 DNA follows: TGTGCCAGCAGCTGGACTAGCGGAACTCAAGAGACCCAGTACTTC. This gives the protein CASSWTSGTQETQYF.

The chain joins TRBV9 to TRBJ2-7; a possible D gene is TRBD2 (6 bases). The CDR3 is 15 residues long. Trimming removed 0 bases from V and 0 bases from J, with 10 bases in between. The germline V gene encodes CDR1 SGDLS and CDR2 YYNGEE. CDR3 region: CASSVGRDFSYEQYF. CDR3 sequence (DNA): TGTGCCAGCAGCGTAGGGCGGGACTTCTCCTACGAGCAGTACTTC.

The chain carries TRBV6-6 and TRBJ2-5, with a possible D match to TRBD1 (5 bases). Germline V gene lookup returns CDR1 MNHNY and CDR2 SVGAGI (reference sequence). V lost 2 bases and J lost 1, with 11 bases in between. The CDR3 runs to 15 residues. CDR3 in amino acids: CASSYGLGPQETQYF. The CDR3 coding sequence is TGTGCCAGCAGTTACGGATTGGGGCCCCAAGAGACCCAGTACTTC.

As regards this clone: Other DNA sequences of this sample code for an identical CDR3. The V gene is TRBV5-1, the J gene TRBJ1-1; TRBD1 might be the D (6 bases). V was shortened by 0 bases and J by 0 bases, with 6 bases between the two germline ends. Germline loops: CDR1 SGHRS, CDR2 YFSETQ. The CDR3 consists of 14 residues. CDR3 region: CASSLGQVNTEAFF. The CDR3 DNA reads as TGCGCCAGCAGCTTGGGACAGGTGAACACTGAAGCTTTCTTT.

This chain joins TRBV15 and TRBJ2-5; TRBD2 matches 9 bases. Losses at the gene ends were 5 bases for V and 2 bases for J; bases not matched to a gene: 15. The V gene's germline CDR1 is LNHNV and CDR2 YYDKDF (reference sequence). The CDR3 loop spans 18 amino acids. CDR3 DNA sequence: TGTGCCACCAGCCCCCAAGGGGGTGCGGGAGGGCGACAAGAGACCCAGTACTTC. It translates to CATSPQGGAGGRQETQYF.

J is TRBJ1-2 and V is TRBV11-3; maybe TRBD1 (5 bases). The CDR3 sequence is 17 residues long. Germline loops: CDR1 SGHNT, CDR2 YENEEA. Trimming pared 1 base from V and 0 bases from J, leaving 15 bases between. CDR3 in DNA: TGTGCCAGCAGCTTAGTTGTTTGGGGCAGGGCTAACTATGGCTACACCTTC. It translates to CASSLVVWGRANYGYTF.

The J gene is TRBJ2-3, the V gene TRBV9; D remains ambiguous. The CDR3 sequence is 14 residues long. The V end lost 4 bases, the J end lost 0 bases, and 9 bases lay between the germline ends. Germline V gene sequence: CDR1 SGDLS, CDR2 YYNGEE. The CDR3 spells CASSPEHSTDTQYF. CDR3 in DNA: TGTGCCAGCAGCCCCGAGCATAGCACAGATACGCAGTATTTT.

This chain links TRBV19 with TRBJ1-2; D is perhaps TRBD1 (6 bases). V lost 7 bases and J 2 bases, leaving 14 bases between the germline ends. The CDR3 consists of 14 residues. Germline-derived CDR1 and CDR2 are LNHDA and SQIVND (reference sequence). The CDR3 bases are TGTGCCAGTACTAAGGGACAACTCAACTATGGCTACACCTTC. Protein: CASTKGQLNYGYTF.

This chain links TRBV18 with TRBJ2-2, with D maybe TRBD2 (6 bases). The germline gives CDR1 KGHSH, CDR2 LQKENI. The CDR3 is 16 residues long. Trimming took 6 bases from V and 2 from J, leaving 16 bases between them. The CDR3 spells CASSPWGDLNTGELFF. CDR3 in DNA: TGTGCCAGCTCCCCCTGGGGGGACCTAAACACCGGGGAGCTGTTTTTT.

V gene TRBV10-3 combines with J gene TRBJ2-1, with TRBD2 matching over 9 bases. Trimming took 4 bases from V and 3 from J; bases not matched to a gene: 4. Germline CDR1 and CDR2: ENHRY and SYGVKD. The CDR3 is 15 amino acids. The CDR3 sequence: CAISVRTSDYNEQFF. CDR3 sequence (DNA): TGTGCCATCAGTGTGAGGACTAGCGACTACAATGAGCAGTTCTTC.

V is TRBV18 and J is TRBJ2-7; 7 bases align to TRBD2. Germline CDR1 and CDR2: KGHSH and LQKENI. Losses at the gene ends were 0 bases for V and 2 bases for J; bases not matched to a gene: 4. The CDR3 is 15 amino acids. CDR3 residues: CASSPPGLAAYEQYF. The CDR3, as DNA: TGTGCCAGCTCACCACCGGGCCTAGCGGCCTACGAGCAGTACTTC. The full variable domain, completed using reference TRBV18 and TRBJ2-7, is NAGVMQNPRHLVRRRGQEARLRCSPMKGHSHVYWYRQLPEEGLKFMVYLQKENIIDESGMPKERFSAEFPKEGPSILRIQQVVRGDSAAYFCASSPPGLAAYEQYFGPGTRLTVT.

The chain employs TRBV15 and TRBJ2-1; the D gene is possibly TRBD2 (6 bases). Germline CDR1 is LNHNV and CDR2 is YYDKDF (reference sequence). The CDR3 runs to 16 residues. Trimming removed 0 bases from V and 4 bases from J, with 13 bases in between. This CDR3 reads CATSRDAAGRYNEQFF. The CDR3 bases are TGTGCCACCAGCAGAGACGCGGCAGGGAGGTACAATGAGCAGTTCTTC.

The chain has TRBV7-6 and TRBJ2-2, with 8 positions matching TRBD1. Germline lookup yields CDR1 SGHVS and CDR2 FNYEAQ. J gave up 2 bases and V 5 bases, and 13 bases lay outside the gene matches. This CDR3 is built from 18 residues. The CDR3: CASSPQGWGTGNTGELFF. CDR3 DNA sequence: TGTGCCAGCAGCCCCCAGGGCTGGGGGACAGGAAACACCGGGGAGCTGTTTTTT.